The clone carrying this TCR beta chain was seen more than once but under ten times. As yet, its antigen is unknown. No fewer than 5.5 micrograms of total RNA were isolated from every sample. The sample is drawn from a study of blood T cells in healthy people across ages. Study results and limitations: As age increased, TCR beta diversity per million T cells fell in a roughly linear fashion.

CDR1 and CDR2 (germline): SNHLY, FYNNEI. This CDR3 spans 14 amino acids. The V segment lost 7 bases and the J segment 4 bases; nucleotides outside the gene matches: 8. The use of a sample-barcoded 5' primer and a J-beta primer mix characterized a second PCR of about 7 to 12 cycles. Researchers report that a template-switch adaptor with 12 random nucleotides tagged each cDNA molecule. Per sample, CDR3-containing paired-end reads numbered at least 2.5 million. TCRdb passed the 5' RACE reads through MiXCR, listing each CDR3 protein once. The sample carries roughly 1,300,000 distinct CDR3 sequences, around 59% recorded once.

The sequence came from a man aged 18 to 30 in good health. This chain joins TRBV2 and TRBJ1-2; TRBD1 matches 8 bases. The source material was blood. This CDR3 reads CASKQDRDIYGYTF. The CDR3 coding sequence is TGTGCCAGCAAGCAGGACAGGGACATCTATGGCTACACCTTC. The full variable domain, its missing parts supplied by reference TRBV2 and TRBJ1-2, is EPEVTQTPSHQVTQMGQEVILRCVPISNHLYFYWYRQILGQKVEFLVSFYNNEISEKSEIFDDQFSVERPDGSNFTLKIRSTKLEDSAMYFCASKQDRDIYGYTFGSGTRLTVV.